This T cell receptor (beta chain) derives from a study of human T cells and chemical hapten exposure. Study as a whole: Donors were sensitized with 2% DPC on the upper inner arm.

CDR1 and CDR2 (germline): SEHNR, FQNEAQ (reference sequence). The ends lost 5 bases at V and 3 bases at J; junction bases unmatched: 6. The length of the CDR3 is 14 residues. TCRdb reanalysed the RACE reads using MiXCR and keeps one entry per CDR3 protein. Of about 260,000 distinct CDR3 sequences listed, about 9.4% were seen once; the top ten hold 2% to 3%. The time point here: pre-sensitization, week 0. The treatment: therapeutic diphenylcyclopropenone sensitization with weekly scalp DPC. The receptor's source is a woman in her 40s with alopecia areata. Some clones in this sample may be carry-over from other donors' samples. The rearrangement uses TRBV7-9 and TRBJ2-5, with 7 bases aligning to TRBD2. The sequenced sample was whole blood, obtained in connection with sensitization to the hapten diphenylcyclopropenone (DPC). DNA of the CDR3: TGTGCCAGCAGCCTCAGAGCGGGAAAAGAGACCCAGTACTTC. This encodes CASSLRAGKETQYF.